The clone carrying this TCR beta chain was seen a few times. TCRdb passed the 5' RACE reads through MiXCR, listing each CDR3 protein once. The sample has 400,000 to 500,000 distinct CDR3 sequences; approximately 17% are singletons. This sample stems from a study of identical twins. The CDR3 is made up of 14 amino acids. V lost 5 bases to trimming and J lost 8 bases; unmatched junction nucleotides: 7. The germline gives CDR1 DFQATT, CDR2 SNEGSKA (reference sequence). The sample comprised naive T cells sorted from blood. The chain recombines TRBV20-1 with TRBJ2-1; TRBD2 agrees at 12 bases. This receptor was taken from a man aged 50 to 60 in good health. CDR3 coding DNA: TGCAGTGCTTTTGGGACTAGCGGGTTACATGAGCAGTTCTTC. Translated: CSAFGTSGLHEQFF.